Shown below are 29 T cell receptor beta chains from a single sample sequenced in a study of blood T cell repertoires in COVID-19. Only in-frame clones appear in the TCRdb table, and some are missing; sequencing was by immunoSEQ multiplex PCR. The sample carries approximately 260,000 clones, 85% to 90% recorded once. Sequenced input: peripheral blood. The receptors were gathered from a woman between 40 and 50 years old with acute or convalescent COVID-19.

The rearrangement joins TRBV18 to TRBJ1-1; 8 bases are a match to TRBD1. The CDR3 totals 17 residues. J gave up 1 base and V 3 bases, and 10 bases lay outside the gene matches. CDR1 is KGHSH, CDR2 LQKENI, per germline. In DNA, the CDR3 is TGTGCCAGCTCACCGCGGAGACCCGGGACAGGGAACACTGAAGCTTTCTTT. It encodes CASSPRRPGTGNTEAFF.

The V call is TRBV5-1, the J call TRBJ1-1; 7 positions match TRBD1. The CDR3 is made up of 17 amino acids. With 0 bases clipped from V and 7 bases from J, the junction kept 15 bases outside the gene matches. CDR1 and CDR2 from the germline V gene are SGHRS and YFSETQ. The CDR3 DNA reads TGCGCCAGCAGCTTGGAAGCTTGGGACAGCACTGCATTTGAAGCTTTCTTT. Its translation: CASSLEAWDSTAFEAFF.

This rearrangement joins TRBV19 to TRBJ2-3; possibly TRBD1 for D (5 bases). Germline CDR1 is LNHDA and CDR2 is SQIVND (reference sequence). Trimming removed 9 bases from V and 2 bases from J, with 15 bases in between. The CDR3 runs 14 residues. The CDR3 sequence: CASWGRTNTDTQYF. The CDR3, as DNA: TGTGCCAGCTGGGGCCGCACAAACACAGATACGCAGTATTTT.

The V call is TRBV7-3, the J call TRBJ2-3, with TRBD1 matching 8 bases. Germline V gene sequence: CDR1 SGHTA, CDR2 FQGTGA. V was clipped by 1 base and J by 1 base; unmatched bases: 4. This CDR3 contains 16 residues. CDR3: CASSLILGQGTDTQYF. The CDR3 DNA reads TGTGCCAGCAGCTTAATTCTGGGACAGGGCACAGATACGCAGTATTTT. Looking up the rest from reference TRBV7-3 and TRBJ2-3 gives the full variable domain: GAGVSQTPSNKVTEKGKYVELRCDPISGHTALYWYRQSLGQGPEFLIYFQGTGAADDSGLPNDRFFAVRPEGSVSTLKIQRTERGDSAVYLCASSLILGQGTDTQYFGPGTRLTVL.

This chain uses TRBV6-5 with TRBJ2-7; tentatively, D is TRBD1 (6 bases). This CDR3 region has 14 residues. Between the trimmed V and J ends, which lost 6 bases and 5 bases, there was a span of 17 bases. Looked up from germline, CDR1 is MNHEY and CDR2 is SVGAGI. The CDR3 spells CASSRSTGSNEQYV. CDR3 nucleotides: TGTGCCAGCAGCCGATCCACAGGGTCCAACGAGCAGTACGTC.

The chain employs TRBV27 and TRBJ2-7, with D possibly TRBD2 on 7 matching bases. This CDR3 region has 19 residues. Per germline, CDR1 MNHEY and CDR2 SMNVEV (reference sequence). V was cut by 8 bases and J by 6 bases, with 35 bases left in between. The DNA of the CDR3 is TGTGCCAGCGGGGATGTCCTGCGGGGGCTCTTTCCAACCCGACGCGAGCAGTACGTC. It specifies CASGDVLRGLFPTRREQYV.

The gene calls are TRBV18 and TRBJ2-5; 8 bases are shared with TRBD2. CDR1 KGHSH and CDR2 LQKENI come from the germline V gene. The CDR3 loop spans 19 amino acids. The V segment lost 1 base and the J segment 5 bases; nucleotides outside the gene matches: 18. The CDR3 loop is CASSPRTDPFSGVPETQYF. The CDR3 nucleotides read TGTGCCAGCTCACCACGGACTGATCCTTTTAGCGGGGTCCCTGAGACCCAGTACTTC.

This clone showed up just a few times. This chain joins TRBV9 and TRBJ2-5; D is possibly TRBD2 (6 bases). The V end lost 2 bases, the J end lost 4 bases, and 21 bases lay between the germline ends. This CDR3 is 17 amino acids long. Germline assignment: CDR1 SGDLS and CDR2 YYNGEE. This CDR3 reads CASSVRSGRGRGETQYF. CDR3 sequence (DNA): TGTGCCAGCAGCGTCCGTTCCGGGCGGGGTAGGGGAGAGACCCAGTACTTC.

CDR3 in amino acids: CASSLVRGPTEAFF. CDR3 DNA sequence: TGTGCCAGCAGCTTAGTCAGGGGGCCGACTGAAGCTTTCTTT. The chain carries TRBV11-2 and TRBJ1-1; 8 bases are shared with TRBD1. Germline lookup yields CDR1 SGHAT and CDR2 FQNNGV. The CDR3 is 14 residues long. J gave up 5 bases and V 1 base, and 3 bases lay outside the gene matches. The whole variable domain, remainder taken from reference TRBV11-2 and TRBJ1-1, is EAGVAQSPRYKIIEKRQSVAFWCNPISGHATLYWYQQILGQGPKLLIQFQNNGVVDDSQLPKDRFSAERLKGVDSTLKIQPAKLEDSAVYLCASSLVRGPTEAFFGQGTRLTVV.

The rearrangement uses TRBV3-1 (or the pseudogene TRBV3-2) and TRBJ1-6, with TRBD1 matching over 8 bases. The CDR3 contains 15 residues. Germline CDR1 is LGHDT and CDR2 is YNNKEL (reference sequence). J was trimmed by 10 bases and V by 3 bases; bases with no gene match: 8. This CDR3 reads CASSQNGDRRSPLHF. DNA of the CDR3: TGTGCCAGCAGCCAGAACGGGGACAGGCGGTCACCCCTCCACTTT.

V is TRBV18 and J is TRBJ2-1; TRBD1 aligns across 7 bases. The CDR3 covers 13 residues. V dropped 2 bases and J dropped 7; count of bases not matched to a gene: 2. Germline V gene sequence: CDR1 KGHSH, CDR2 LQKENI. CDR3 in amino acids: CASSPRDSNEQFF. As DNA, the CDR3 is TGTGCCAGCTCACCAAGGGACAGTAATGAGCAGTTCTTC.

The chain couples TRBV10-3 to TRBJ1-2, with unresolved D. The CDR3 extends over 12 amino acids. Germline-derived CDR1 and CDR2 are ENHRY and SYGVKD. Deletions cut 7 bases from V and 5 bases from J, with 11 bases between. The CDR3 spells CAITERRYGYTF. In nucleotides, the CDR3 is TGTGCCATCACCGAGCGCAGATATGGCTACACCTTC.

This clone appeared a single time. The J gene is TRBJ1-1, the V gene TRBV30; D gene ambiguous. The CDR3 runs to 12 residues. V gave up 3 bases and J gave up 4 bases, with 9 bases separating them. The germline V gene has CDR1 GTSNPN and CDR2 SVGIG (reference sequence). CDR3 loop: CAWSLGVTEAFF. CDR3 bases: TGTGCCTGGAGCTTGGGAGTCACTGAAGCTTTCTTT.

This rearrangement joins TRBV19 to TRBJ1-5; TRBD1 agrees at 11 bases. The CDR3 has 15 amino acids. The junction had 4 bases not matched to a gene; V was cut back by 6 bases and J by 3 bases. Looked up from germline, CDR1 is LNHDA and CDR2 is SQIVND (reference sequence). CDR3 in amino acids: CASRADRGHNQPQHF. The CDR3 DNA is TGTGCCAGTAGGGCGGACAGGGGGCACAATCAGCCCCAGCATTTT.

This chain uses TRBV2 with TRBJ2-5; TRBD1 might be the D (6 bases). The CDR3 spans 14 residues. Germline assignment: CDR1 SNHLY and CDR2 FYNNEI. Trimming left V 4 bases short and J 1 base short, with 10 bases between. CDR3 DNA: TGTGCCAGCAGTGGGGGCAGGGGCCAAGAGACCCAGTACTTC. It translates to CASSGGRGQETQYF.

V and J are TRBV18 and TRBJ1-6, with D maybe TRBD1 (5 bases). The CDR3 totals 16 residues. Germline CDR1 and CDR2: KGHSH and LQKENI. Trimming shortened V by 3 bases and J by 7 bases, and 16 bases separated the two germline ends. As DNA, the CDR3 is TGTGCCAGCTCACCTCCGGTTGTGCAGGGCAATTCACCCCTCCACTTT. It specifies CASSPPVVQGNSPLHF.

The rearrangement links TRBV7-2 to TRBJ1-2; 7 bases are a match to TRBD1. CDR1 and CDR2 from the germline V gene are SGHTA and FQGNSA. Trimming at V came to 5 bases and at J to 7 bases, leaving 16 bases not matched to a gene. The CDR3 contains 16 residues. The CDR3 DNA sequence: TGTGCCAGCAGCCTACAGACAGGGCAAAGGCCGAGTGGCTACACCTTC. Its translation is CASSLQTGQRPSGYTF. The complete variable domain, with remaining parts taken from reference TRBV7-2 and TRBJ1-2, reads GAGVSQSPSNKVTEKGKDVELRCDPISGHTALYWYRQSLGQGLEFLIYFQGNSAPDKSGLPSDRFSAERTGGSVSTLTIQRTQQEDSAVYLCASSLQTGQRPSGYTFGSGTRLTVV.

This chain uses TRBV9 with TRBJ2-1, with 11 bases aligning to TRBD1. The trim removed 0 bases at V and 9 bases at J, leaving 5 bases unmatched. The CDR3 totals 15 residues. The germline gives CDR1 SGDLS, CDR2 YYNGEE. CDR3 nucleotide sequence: TGTGCCAGCAGCGTAGAAGGGACAGGGGGAGGTGAGCAGTTCTTC. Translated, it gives CASSVEGTGGGEQFF.

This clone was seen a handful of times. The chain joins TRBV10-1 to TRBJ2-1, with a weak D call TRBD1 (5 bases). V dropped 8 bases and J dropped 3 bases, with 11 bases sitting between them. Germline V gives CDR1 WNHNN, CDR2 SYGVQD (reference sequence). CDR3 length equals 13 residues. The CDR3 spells CASQVDSYNEQFF. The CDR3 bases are TGCGCCAGCCAGGTTGACAGCTACAATGAGCAGTTCTTC.

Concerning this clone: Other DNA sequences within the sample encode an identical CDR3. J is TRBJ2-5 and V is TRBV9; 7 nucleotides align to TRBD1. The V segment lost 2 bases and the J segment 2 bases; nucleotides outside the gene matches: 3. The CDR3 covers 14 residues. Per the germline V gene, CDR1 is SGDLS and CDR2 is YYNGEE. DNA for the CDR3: TGTGCCAGCAGCGTGGGACAGCTTCAAGAGACCCAGTACTTC. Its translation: CASSVGQLQETQYF.

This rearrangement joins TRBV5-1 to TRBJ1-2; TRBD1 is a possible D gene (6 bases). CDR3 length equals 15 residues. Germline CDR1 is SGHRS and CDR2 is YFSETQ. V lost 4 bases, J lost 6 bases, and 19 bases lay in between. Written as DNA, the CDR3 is TGCGCCAGCAGCCAGCTACAGGGACCCTTGGATGGCTACACCTTC. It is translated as CASSQLQGPLDGYTF.

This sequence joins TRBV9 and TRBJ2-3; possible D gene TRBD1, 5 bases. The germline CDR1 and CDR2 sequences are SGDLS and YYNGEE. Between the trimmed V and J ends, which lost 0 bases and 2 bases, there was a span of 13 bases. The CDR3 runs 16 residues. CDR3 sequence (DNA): TGTGCCAGCAGCGTAGTTGGGGCGCAGGCCACAGATACGCAGTATTTT. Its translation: CASSVVGAQATDTQYF.

The CDR3 here is CASSIVGTGGNSGANVLTF. CDR3 DNA sequence: TGTGCCAGCAGCATAGTGGGGACAGGGGGAAACTCTGGGGCCAACGTCCTGACTTTC. V is TRBV21-1 and J is TRBJ2-6; the listed D gene, TRBD1, was not tested against the DNA. TRBV21-1 is shown as a pseudogene. The CDR3 contains 19 residues.

The CDR3 region has the DNA TGTGCCAGCAGCCAAGTACAGGGTTCTAACACTGAAGCTTTCTTT. The encoded protein is CASSQVQGSNTEAFF. The V gene is TRBV14, the J gene TRBJ1-1; a weak D match, TRBD1 (6 bases). Trimming removed 1 base from V and 2 bases from J, with 11 bases in between. CDR3 size: 15 residues. Germline CDR1 is SGHDN and CDR2 is FVKESK. The variable domain in full, with the rest retrieved from reference TRBV14 and TRBJ1-1, is EAGVTQFPSHSVIEKGQTVTLRCDPISGHDNLYWYRRVMGKEIKFLLHFVKESKQDESGMPNNRFLAERTGGTYSTLKVQPAELEDSGVYFCASSQVQGSNTEAFFGQGTRLTVV.

The CDR3: CASSTSGGPTDTQYF. CDR3 nucleotide sequence: TGCGCCAGCAGCACCTCAGGGGGCCCCACAGATACGCAGTATTTT. The rearrangement joins TRBV5-1 to TRBJ2-3; 8 nucleotides match TRBD1. Germline CDR1 is SGHRS and CDR2 is YFSETQ. The CDR3 loop spans 15 amino acids. The junction had 6 bases not matched to a gene; V was cut back by 4 bases and J by 2 bases.

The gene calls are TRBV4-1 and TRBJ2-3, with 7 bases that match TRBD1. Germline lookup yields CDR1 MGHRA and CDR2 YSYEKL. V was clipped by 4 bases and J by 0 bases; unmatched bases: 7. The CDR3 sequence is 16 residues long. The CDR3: CASSPGTVISTDTQYF. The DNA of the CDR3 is TGCGCCAGCAGCCCCGGGACAGTTATTAGCACAGATACGCAGTATTTT.

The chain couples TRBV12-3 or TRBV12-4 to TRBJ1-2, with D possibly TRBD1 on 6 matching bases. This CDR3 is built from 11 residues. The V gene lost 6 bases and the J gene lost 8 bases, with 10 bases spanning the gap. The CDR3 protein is CASRNTGGYTF. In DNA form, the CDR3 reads TGTGCCAGCAGAAATACAGGGGGCTACACCTTC.

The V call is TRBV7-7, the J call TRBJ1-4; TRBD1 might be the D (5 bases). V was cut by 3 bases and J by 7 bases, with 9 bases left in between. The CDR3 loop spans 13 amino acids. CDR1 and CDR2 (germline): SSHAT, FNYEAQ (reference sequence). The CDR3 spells CASSFGGGEKLFF. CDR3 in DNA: TGTGCCAGCAGCTTCGGGGGTGGTGAAAAACTGTTTTTT.

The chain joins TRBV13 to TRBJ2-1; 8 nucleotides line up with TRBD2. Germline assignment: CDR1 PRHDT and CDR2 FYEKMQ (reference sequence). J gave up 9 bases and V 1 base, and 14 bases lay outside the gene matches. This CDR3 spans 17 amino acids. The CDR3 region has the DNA TGTGCCAGCAGCTTAGTATCCCGGGGGGGCGTCGAAAGTGAGCAGTTCTTC. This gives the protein CASSLVSRGGVESEQFF.